This T cell receptor beta chain was identified during a study of T cell repertoires in cytomegalovirus infection. Study as a whole: HLA-C-restricted CMV epitopes, recently identified, and well-studied HLA-B-restricted ones were used by the study. Carrying CMV and the relevant HLA type showed in public TCR beta signatures. Study results and limitations: Carriers of CMV plus the relevant HLA were identified by cumulative public TCR beta family frequency. Predominance within the ex vivo response was attributable to HLA-C-restricted CMV-specific TCR beta clonotypes.

CDR3 length: 15 residues. CDR1 MNHEY and CDR2 SVGEGT come from the germline V gene. V lost 5 bases and J lost 4, with 14 bases in between. TCRdb called the reads again in MiXCR, with one record for every CDR3 protein. The repertoire includes some 800,000 distinct CDR3 sequences, about 28% of them detected once, and roughly 13% sits in the top ten. As to this clonotype: Its antigen is not known.

Sequenced here: cultured CD8+ T cells from PBMCs, sampled from culture after CMV antigen stimulation. This clonotype was obtained from a human donor in good health (CMV status not recorded). Some clones in this sample may be carry-over from other donors' samples. The chain joins TRBV6-2 or TRBV6-3 to TRBJ2-2; weak D call: TRBD1 (6 bases). CDR3 nucleotides: TGTGCCAGCAGTACTCCGGGACACATCACCGGGGAGCTGTTTTTT. Amino acid sequence: CASSTPGHITGELFF.